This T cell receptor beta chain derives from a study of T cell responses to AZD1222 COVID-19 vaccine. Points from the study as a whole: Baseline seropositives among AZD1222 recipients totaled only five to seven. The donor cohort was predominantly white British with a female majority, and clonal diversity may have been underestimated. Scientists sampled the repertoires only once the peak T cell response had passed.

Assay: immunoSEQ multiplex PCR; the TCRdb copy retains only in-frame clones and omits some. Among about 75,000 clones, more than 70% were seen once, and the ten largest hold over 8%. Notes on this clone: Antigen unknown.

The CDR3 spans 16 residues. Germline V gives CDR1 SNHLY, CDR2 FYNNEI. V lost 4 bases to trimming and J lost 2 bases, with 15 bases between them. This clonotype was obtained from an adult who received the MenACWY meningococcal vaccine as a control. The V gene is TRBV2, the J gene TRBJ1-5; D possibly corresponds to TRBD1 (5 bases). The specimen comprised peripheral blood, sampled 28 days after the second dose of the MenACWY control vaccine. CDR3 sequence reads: CASSGFGTLGNQPQHF. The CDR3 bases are TGTGCCAGCAGTGGTTTCGGGACCCTGGGCAATCAGCCCCAGCATTTT. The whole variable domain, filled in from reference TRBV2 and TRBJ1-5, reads EPEVTQTPSHQVTQMGQEVILRCVPISNHLYFYWYRQILGQKVEFLVSFYNNEISEKSEIFDDQFSVERPDGSNFTLKIRSTKLEDSAMYFCASSGFGTLGNQPQHFGDGTRLSIL.